The T cell receptor (beta chain) described here comes from a study of blood T cell repertoires in COVID-19. This table comes from immunoSEQ multiplex PCR, and its TCRdb copy is limited to in-frame clones, with some not included. The sample holds tens of thousands of clones, around four fifths seen once. The CDR3 length is 14 residues. The germline V gene has CDR1 WSHSY and CDR2 SAAADI. With 7 bases clipped from V and 6 bases from J, the junction kept 8 bases outside the gene matches. The rearrangement uses TRBV10-2 and TRBJ2-2; 7 nucleotides agree with TRBD1. What was sequenced was peripheral blood. The receptor comes from a man in his 70s with acute or convalescent COVID-19. This CDR3 is CASTRQGGAGELFF. CDR3 DNA: TGCGCCAGCACCAGACAGGGTGGCGCCGGGGAGCTGTTTTTT.